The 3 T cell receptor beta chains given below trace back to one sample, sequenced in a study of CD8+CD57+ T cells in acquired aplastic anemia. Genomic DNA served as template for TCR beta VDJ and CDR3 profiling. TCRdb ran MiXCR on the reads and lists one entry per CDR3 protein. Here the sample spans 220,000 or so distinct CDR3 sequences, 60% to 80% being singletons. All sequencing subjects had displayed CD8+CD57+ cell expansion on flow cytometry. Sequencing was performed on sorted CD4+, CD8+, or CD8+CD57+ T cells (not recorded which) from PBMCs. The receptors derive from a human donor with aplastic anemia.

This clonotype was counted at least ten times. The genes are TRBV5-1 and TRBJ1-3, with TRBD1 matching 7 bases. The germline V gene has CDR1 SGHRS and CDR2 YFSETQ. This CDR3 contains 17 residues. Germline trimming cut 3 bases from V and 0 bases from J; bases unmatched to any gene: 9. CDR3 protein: CASSSTGTVSSGNTIYF. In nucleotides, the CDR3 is TGCGCCAGCAGCTCGACCGGGACAGTGAGCTCTGGAAACACCATATATTTT.

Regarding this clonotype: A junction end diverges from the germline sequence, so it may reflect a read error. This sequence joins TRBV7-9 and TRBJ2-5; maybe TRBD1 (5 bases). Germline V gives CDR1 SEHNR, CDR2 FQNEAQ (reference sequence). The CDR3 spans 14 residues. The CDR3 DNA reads TGTGCCAGCAGCTTAGGACAGATTCAAGGGACCCAGTACTTC. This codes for CASSLGQIQGTQYF. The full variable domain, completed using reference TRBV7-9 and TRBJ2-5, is DTGVSQNPRHKITKRGQNVTFRCDPISEHNRLYWYRQTLGQGPEFLTYFQNEAQLEKSRLLSDRFSAERPKGSFSTLEIQRTEQGDSAMYLCASSLGQIQGTQYFGPGTRLLVL.

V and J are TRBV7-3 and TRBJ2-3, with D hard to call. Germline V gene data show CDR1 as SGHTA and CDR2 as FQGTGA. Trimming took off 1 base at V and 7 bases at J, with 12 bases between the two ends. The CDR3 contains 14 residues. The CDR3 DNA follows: TGTGCCAGCAGCTTAAATGTAATCCCCAATACGCAGTATTTT. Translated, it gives CASSLNVIPNTQYF. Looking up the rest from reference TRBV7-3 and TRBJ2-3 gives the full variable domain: GAGVSQTPSNKVTEKGKYVELRCDPISGHTALYWYRQSLGQGPEFLIYFQGTGAADDSGLPNDRFFAVRPEGSVSTLKIQRTERGDSAVYLCASSLNVIPNTQYFGPGTRLTVL.